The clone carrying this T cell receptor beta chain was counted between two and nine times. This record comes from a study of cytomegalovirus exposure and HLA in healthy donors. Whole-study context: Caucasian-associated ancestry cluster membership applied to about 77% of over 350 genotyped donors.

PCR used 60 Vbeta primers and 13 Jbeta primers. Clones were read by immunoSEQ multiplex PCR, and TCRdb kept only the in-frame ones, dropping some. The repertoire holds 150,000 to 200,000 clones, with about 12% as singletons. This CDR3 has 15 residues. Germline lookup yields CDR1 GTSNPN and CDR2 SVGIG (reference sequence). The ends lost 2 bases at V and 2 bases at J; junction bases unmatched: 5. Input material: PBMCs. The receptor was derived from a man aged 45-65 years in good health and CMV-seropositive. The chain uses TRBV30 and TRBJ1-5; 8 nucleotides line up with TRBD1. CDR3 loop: CAWSTGQGGNQPQHF. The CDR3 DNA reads TGTGCCTGGAGTACCGGACAGGGTGGCAATCAGCCCCAGCATTTT. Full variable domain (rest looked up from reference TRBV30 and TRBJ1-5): SQTIHQWPATLVQPVGSPLSLECTVEGTSNPNLYWYRQAAGRGLQLLFYSVGIGQISSEVPQNLSASRPQDRQFILSSKKLLLSDSGFYLCAWSTGQGGNQPQHFGDGTRLSIL.